A selection of T cell receptor beta chains follows, all from one sample in a study of OX40 agonist ivuxolimab in advanced cancers. Produced via immunoSEQ multiplex PCR; TCRdb's table is partial and in-frame only. The sample contains under 80,000 clones, around 84% of which appear only once. Sequenced material: CD4+ or CD8+ T cells sorted from blood, taken in a trial of the OX40 agonist ivuxolimab. The origin of the receptors is an adult with an advanced solid tumor such as melanoma, head and neck, liver or kidney cancer. Both conserved end residues are part of each CDR3. A D gene is named only where the DNA matches it firmly.

D	J	V	CDR3	DNA
.	TRBJ2-1	TRBV6-5	CASISPGTNEQFF	TGTGCCAGCATTTCCCCCGGAACTAATGAGCAGTTCTTC
TRBD1	TRBJ2-2	TRBV29-1	CSVLRTGRSGELFF	TGCAGCGTTCTCCGGACAGGCCGGTCCGGGGAGCTGTTTTTT
.	TRBJ2-7	TRBV30	CAWSPWVGIRNEQYF	TGTGCCTGGAGTCCGTGGGTCGGGATCCGAAACGAGCAGTACTTC
TRBD2	TRBJ2-3	TRBV5-1	CASSLEGTTADTQYF	TGCGCCAGCAGCTTGGAAGGGACTACCGCAGATACGCAGTATTTT
TRBD2	TRBJ2-3	TRBV19	CASRIPGLAGDTQYF	TGTGCCAGTAGGATCCCGGGACTAGCGGGGGATACGCAGTATTTT
TRBD2	TRBJ2-1	TRBV4-2	CASSQELATSTNEQFF	TGTGCCAGCAGCCAAGAGCTCGCGACTAGCACCAATGAGCAGTTCTTC
.	TRBJ2-3	TRBV7-9	CASSSGLRGVVVADTQYF	TGTGCCAGCAGCTCAGGTCTCAGGGGAGTTGTGGTTGCAGATACGCAGTATTTT
TRBD1	TRBJ2-4	TRBV7-9	CASSSRDRGNIQYF	TGTGCCAGCAGTTCCCGGGACAGGGGCAACATTCAGTACTTC
.	TRBJ1-5	TRBV19	CASSMGGGGQPQHF	TGTGCCAGTAGTATGGGGGGGGGCGGACAGCCCCAGCATTTT
TRBD2	TRBJ2-2	TRBV6-6	CASAGGSTGELFF	TGTGCCAGCGCGGGGGGGTCAACCGGGGAGCTGTTTTTT
.	TRBJ2-2	TRBV11-3	CASSFIDTGELFF	TGTGCCAGCAGCTTTATCGACACCGGGGAGCTGTTTTTT
TRBD1	TRBJ1-1	TRBV18	CASSLGQKNTEAFF	TGTGCCAGCTCACTGGGACAGAAAAACACTGAAGCTTTCTTT
TRBD1	TRBJ2-7	TRBV10-3	CAISGGQGRSSYEQYF	TGTGCCATCAGTGGGGGACAGGGGCGATCCTCCTACGAGCAGTACTTC
TRBD1	TRBJ2-3	TRBV23-1	CASNGWGPGQGTDTQYF	TGCGCCAGCAATGGGTGGGGCCCGGGACAGGGAACAGATACGCAGTATTTT